This T cell receptor beta chain is from a study of beta chain features in type 1 diabetes. Whole-study findings and limits: TCRB CDR3 length was moderately but significantly reduced in all four CD4+ subsets of Type 1 diabetes patients.

Isolated RNA was reverse transcribed in full, so expressed TCRB transcripts were sequenced. For naive, central memory and regulatory T cell samples, reads averaged around 3.8 million. Assay: immunoSEQ multiplex PCR; the TCRdb copy retains only in-frame clones and omits some. The sample records about 710,000 clones, about 14% being singletons. With regard to this clone: Antigen: not known.

A sort by CD45RO/CCR7/CD25/CD127/CD95/CD27 yielded CD4+ naive, central memory, regulatory and stem cell-like memory cells. This CDR3 is built from 13 residues. V shed 5 bases and J shed 4 bases, with 10 bases lying between them. Germline V CDR1 and CDR2: SGHAT, FQDESV (reference sequence). Sequenced material: naive CD4+ T cells from blood. J is TRBJ2-3 and V is TRBV11-1, with unresolved D. The source is a young man with type 1 diabetes. The CDR3 sequence: CASSPSYPDTQYF. CDR3 nucleotides: TGTGCCAGCAGCCCCTCATACCCAGATACGCAGTATTTT.